The 21 T cell receptor beta chains below were found in one sample sequenced in a study of T-cell reconstitution after alpha-beta-depleted transplantation in children. The library targeted TCRbeta and was prepared with unique molecular identifiers. MiXCR, applied by TCRdb to the PCR reads, yields one record per CDR3 protein. The sample contains 150,000 to 200,000 distinct CDR3 sequences, more than 6.5% of which appear only once. Sample: PBMCs from the stem cell graft donor, taken from the stem cell graft. The receptors originated from a human donor who donated a stem cell graft to a child with Wiskott-Aldrich syndrome.

The sample holds a few counts of this clonotype. Here the CDR3 reads CASSRGGTGATYEQYF. The CDR3 bases are TGTGCCAGCAGCCGTGGAGGGACAGGGGCTACCTACGAGCAGTACTTC. The rearrangement uses TRBV7-2 and TRBJ2-7, with 10 bases that match TRBD1. This CDR3 comprises 16 residues. Germline CDR1 and CDR2: SGHTA and FQGNSA. Germline trimming cut 5 bases from V and 2 bases from J; bases unmatched to any gene: 9. The full variable domain, with the rest looked up from reference TRBV7-2 and TRBJ2-7, is GAGVSQSPSNKVTEKGKDVELRCDPISGHTALYWYRQSLGQGLEFLIYFQGNSAPDKSGLPSDRFSAERTGGSVSTLTIQRTQQEDSAVYLCASSRGGTGATYEQYFGPGTRLTVT.

The chain carries TRBV21-1 and TRBJ2-1; whether TRBD1, the table's D call, matches the DNA was not checked. TRBV21-1 is shown as a pseudogene. The CDR3 has 15 residues. This CDR3 reads CASSVDRGLGNEQFF. CDR3 in DNA: TGTGCCAGCAGCGTAGACAGGGGGTTGGGAAATGAGCAGTTCTTC.

This clonotype came up many times. This sequence joins TRBV20-1 and TRBJ2-3; D is unclear. Per the germline V gene, CDR1 is DFQATT and CDR2 is SNEGSKA (reference sequence). The CDR3 length is 15 residues. Trimming took 1 base from V and 5 from J, leaving 16 bases between them. The CDR3 sequence: CSARAPGPSGDTQYF. The CDR3 region has the DNA TGCAGTGCTAGAGCCCCTGGGCCTTCGGGAGATACGCAGTATTTT.

There are many counts of this clonotype. The V and J genes are TRBV12-3 or TRBV12-4 and TRBJ1-1, with D tentatively TRBD1 (6 bases). The CDR3 is made up of 14 amino acids. Trimming pared 6 bases from V and 4 bases from J, leaving 15 bases between. The CDR3 is CASRGSTGSTEAFF. The DNA of the CDR3 is TGTGCCAGCAGGGGATCGACAGGCAGCACTGAAGCTTTCTTT.

At least ten counts were recorded for this clonotype. The chain links TRBV6-5 to TRBJ2-1, with 10 bases matching TRBD2. Germline V lookup: CDR1 MNHEY, CDR2 SVGAGI. After removal of 10 bases from V and 10 bases from J, the junction contained 16 bases not matched to a gene. This CDR3 has 15 residues. CDR3 bases: TGTGCCACGTTTACCAGCGGGAGGGCTGTCGGGGAGCAGTTCTTC. Its protein is CATFTSGRAVGEQFF.

This clonotype was counted a few times. The chain joins TRBV28 to TRBJ2-5; TRBD2 might be the D (6 bases). This CDR3 is 17 amino acids long. Trimming stripped 4 bases from V and 3 bases from J, with 21 bases between. Germline V gene sequence: CDR1 MDHEN, CDR2 SYDVKM. DNA for the CDR3: TGTGCCAGCAGTTCCCTGTGGACTACTCCCGGTGAAGAGACCCAGTACTTC. It encodes CASSSLWTTPGEETQYF.

The chain is built from TRBV5-1 and TRBJ2-3, with TRBD1 matching 10 bases. The germline V gene has CDR1 SGHRS and CDR2 YFSETQ. Germline trimming cut 4 bases from V and 6 bases from J; bases unmatched to any gene: 5. The CDR3 is 14 residues long. The chain's CDR3 is CASSGQGDGDTQYF. CDR3 nucleotides: TGCGCCAGCAGCGGACAGGGGGATGGGGATACGCAGTATTTT.

At least ten counts were recorded for this clonotype. This sequence joins TRBV27 and TRBJ2-7, with TRBD1 matching over 7 bases. The CDR3 runs to 18 residues. Germline CDR1 and CDR2: MNHEY and SMNVEV (reference sequence). The V gene end was trimmed by 4 bases and the J gene end by 1 base; junction bases not matched to a gene: 16. The CDR3 here is CASSSYQGGLGASYEQYF. CDR3 sequence (DNA): TGTGCCAGCAGTTCCTACCAAGGGGGCCTAGGAGCTTCCTACGAGCAGTACTTC.

In this sample, this clonotype turned up a few times. The V call is TRBV18, the J call TRBJ2-1, with TRBD2 matching 7 bases. V dropped 1 base and J dropped 7; count of bases not matched to a gene: 7. CDR1 is KGHSH, CDR2 LQKENI, per germline. The CDR3 extends over 15 amino acids. The CDR3 here is CASSPRAGEGNEQFF. The DNA for the CDR3 is TGTGCCAGCTCACCACGGGCGGGAGAGGGAAATGAGCAGTTCTTC.

The rearrangement uses TRBV11-3 and TRBJ2-5; 8 bases match TRBD1. CDR1 and CDR2 from the germline V gene are SGHNT and YENEEA. The CDR3 covers 15 residues. The V and J ends lost 5 bases and 5 bases, in that order; junction bases with no gene match: 10. This CDR3 is CASSTPDRGWETQYF. CDR3 nucleotides: TGTGCCAGCAGCACCCCAGACAGGGGCTGGGAGACCCAGTACTTC.

V usage is TRBV3-1 and J usage is TRBJ1-2, with 7 positions matching TRBD1. Germline CDR1 is LGHDT and CDR2 is YNNKEL (reference sequence). V gave up 2 bases and J gave up 6 bases; unmatched junction bases: 3. This CDR3 comprises 13 residues. Here the CDR3 DNA reads TGTGCCAGCAGCCAACCAGGGGGTAATGGCTACACCTTC. Translated, it gives CASSQPGGNGYTF.

This clonotype has ten or more counts. The chain couples TRBV3-1 to TRBJ2-7, with 8 positions matching TRBD1. V was clipped by 0 bases and J by 3 bases; unmatched bases: 13. Germline values: CDR1 LGHDT, CDR2 YNNKEL (reference sequence). CDR3 length: 18 residues. This CDR3 reads CASSQELRAEDRDYEQYF. CDR3 bases: TGTGCCAGCAGCCAAGAGTTGCGGGCTGAGGACAGGGACTACGAGCAGTACTTC.

This clonotype was recorded at least ten times. The chain is built from TRBV20-1 and TRBJ1-5; D perhaps matches TRBD1 (5 bases). The CDR3 totals 15 residues. Trimming took off 0 bases at V and 4 bases at J, with 13 bases between the two ends. Germline CDR1 and CDR2: DFQATT and SNEGSKA (reference sequence). Written as DNA, the CDR3 is TGCAGTGCTAGAGATTTGGGGACGCATAATCAGCCCCAGCATTTT. This codes for CSARDLGTHNQPQHF.

This clonotype was seen ten or more times. The rearrangement joins TRBV15 to TRBJ2-7; the D is unclear. V lost 1 base and J 4 bases, leaving 11 bases between the germline ends. Germline CDR1 is LNHNV and CDR2 is YYDKDF (reference sequence). CDR3 length equals 14 residues. The CDR3 reads CATSRGGQFYEQYF. As DNA, the CDR3 is TGTGCCACCAGCAGAGGTGGCCAGTTTTACGAGCAGTACTTC.

This clonotype was counted ten times or more. The chain links TRBV7-9 to TRBJ2-2, with D possibly being TRBD1 (6 bases). The CDR3 totals 14 residues. With 2 bases removed from V and 6 bases from J, the gap between germline ends came to 10 bases. Germline CDR1 and CDR2: SEHNR and FQNEAQ (reference sequence). The CDR3 nucleotides read TGTGCCAGCAGCTTACGAGGGGGATCCGGGGAGCTGTTTTTT. Translated, it gives CASSLRGGSGELFF.

This clonotype occurred many times. This chain uses TRBV20-1 with TRBJ2-1; possibly TRBD2 for D (6 bases). Germline CDR1 is DFQATT and CDR2 is SNEGSKA (reference sequence). V was trimmed by 2 bases and J by 12 bases, leaving 17 bases between them. This CDR3 region has 13 residues. In DNA form, the CDR3 reads TGCAGTGCTAGACCAATTAAACTAGCTCGGCAGTTCTTC. It specifies CSARPIKLARQFF.

Many counts were recorded for this clonotype. The chain recombines TRBV6-5 with TRBJ2-4; D is uncertain. This CDR3 comprises 17 residues. In germline, CDR1 is MNHEY, CDR2 SVGAGI. V was pared by 4 bases and J by 1 base, with 17 bases between. The CDR3 DNA reads as TGTGCCAGCAGTTCCGCACAGAGACTGGCTGCCAAAAACATTCAGTACTTC. Encoded protein: CASSSAQRLAAKNIQYF.

This clonotype was seen many times. CDR3 sequence reads: CASSLDRDEAKNIQYF. The CDR3 DNA sequence: TGTGCCAGCAGTCTCGACAGGGACGAGGCCAAAAACATTCAGTACTTC. This rearrangement joins TRBV6-5 to TRBJ2-4, with 7 nucleotides matching TRBD1. CDR3 length equals 16 residues. J was trimmed by 1 base and V by 5 bases; bases with no gene match: 8. Looked up from germline, CDR1 is MNHEY and CDR2 is SVGAGI.

This clonotype appeared many times. The V gene is TRBV20-1, the J gene TRBJ2-4; the match to TRBD2 covers 8 bases. Trimming cost V 6 bases and J 4 bases; bases outside gene matches: 11. CDR1 is DFQATT, CDR2 SNEGSKA, per germline (reference sequence). There are 15 residues in the CDR3. The CDR3 spells CSAPPRGGGKNIQYF. The CDR3 nucleotides read TGCAGTGCCCCCCCCCGGGGGGGAGGGAAAAACATTCAGTACTTC.

This rearrangement joins TRBV20-1 to TRBJ2-3; D not resolved. CDR1 and CDR2 (germline): DFQATT, SNEGSKA (reference sequence). CDR3 length: 14 residues. V gave up 1 base and J gave up 2 bases, with 10 bases separating them. CDR3 coding DNA: TGCAGTGCTAGAGGATCAAGCCTCACAGATACGCAGTATTTT. This translates into CSARGSSLTDTQYF.

This clonotype was observed at least ten times. V is TRBV20-1 and J is TRBJ2-4; D remains unclear. The CDR3 is 13 residues long. CDR1 is DFQATT, CDR2 SNEGSKA, per germline (reference sequence). Between the trimmed V and J ends, which lost 5 bases and 6 bases, there was a span of 14 bases. The CDR3 is CSADDTNGNIQYF. CDR3 in DNA: TGCAGTGCTGATGACACAAATGGAAACATTCAGTACTTC.